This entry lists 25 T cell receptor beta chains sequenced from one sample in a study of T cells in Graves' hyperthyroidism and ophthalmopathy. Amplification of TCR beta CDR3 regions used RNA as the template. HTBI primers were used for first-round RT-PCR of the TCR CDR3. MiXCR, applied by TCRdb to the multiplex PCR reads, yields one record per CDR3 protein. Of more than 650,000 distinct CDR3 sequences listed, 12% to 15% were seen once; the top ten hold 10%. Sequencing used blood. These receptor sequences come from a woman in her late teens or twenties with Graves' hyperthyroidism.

CDR3 nucleotide sequence: TGTGCCAGCAGCCAAGATCTAGGGCACAGGGATGGGTCTGAAGCTTTCTTT. Amino acids: CASSQDLGHRDGSEAFF. The chain links TRBV3-1 to TRBJ1-1; TRBD1 is a possible D gene (6 bases). The CDR3 has 17 amino acids. Germline V CDR1 and CDR2: LGHDT, YNNKEL (reference sequence). With 0 bases removed from V and 6 bases from J, the gap between germline ends came to 20 bases.

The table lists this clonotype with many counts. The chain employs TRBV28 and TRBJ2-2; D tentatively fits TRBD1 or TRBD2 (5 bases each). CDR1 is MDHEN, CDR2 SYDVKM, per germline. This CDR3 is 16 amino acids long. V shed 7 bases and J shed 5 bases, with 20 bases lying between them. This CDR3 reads CASNLGTGLLTGELFF. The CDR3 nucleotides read TGTGCCAGCAACCTCGGAACAGGACTTCTTACCGGGGAGCTGTTTTTT.

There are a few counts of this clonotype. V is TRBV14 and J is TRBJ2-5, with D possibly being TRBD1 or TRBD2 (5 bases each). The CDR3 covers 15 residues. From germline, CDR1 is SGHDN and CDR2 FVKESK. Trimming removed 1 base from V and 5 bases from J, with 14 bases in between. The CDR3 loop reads CASSQAIGTGETQYF. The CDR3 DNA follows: TGTGCCAGCAGCCAAGCCATAGGGACCGGGGAGACCCAGTACTTC.

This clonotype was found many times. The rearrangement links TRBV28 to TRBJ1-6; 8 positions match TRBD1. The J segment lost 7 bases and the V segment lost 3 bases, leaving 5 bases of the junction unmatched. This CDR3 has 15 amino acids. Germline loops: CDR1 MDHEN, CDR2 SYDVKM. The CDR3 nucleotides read TGTGCCAGCAGTTTGAATCAGGGGGCGAATTCACCCCTCCACTTT. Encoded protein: CASSLNQGANSPLHF.

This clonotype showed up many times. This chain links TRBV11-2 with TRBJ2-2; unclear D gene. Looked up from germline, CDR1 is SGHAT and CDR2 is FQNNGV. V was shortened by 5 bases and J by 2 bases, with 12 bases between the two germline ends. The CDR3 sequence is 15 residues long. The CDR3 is CASSLTDSNTGELFF. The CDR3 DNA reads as TGTGCCAGCAGCCTAACAGACTCAAACACCGGGGAGCTGTTTTTT.

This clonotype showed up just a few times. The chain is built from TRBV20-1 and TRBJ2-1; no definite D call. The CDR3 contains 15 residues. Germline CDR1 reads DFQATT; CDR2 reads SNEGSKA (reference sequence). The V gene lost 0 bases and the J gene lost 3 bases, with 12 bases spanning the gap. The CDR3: CSARDPSPLYNEQFF. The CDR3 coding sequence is TGCAGTGCTAGAGATCCAAGTCCCCTCTACAATGAGCAGTTCTTC.

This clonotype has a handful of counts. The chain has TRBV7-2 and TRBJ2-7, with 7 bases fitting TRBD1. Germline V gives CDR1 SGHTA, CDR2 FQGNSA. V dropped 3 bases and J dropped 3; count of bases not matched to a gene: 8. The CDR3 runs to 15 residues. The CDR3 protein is CASSLPGGVDYEQYF. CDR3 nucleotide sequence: TGTGCCAGCAGCTTGCCAGGGGGAGTGGACTACGAGCAGTACTTC.

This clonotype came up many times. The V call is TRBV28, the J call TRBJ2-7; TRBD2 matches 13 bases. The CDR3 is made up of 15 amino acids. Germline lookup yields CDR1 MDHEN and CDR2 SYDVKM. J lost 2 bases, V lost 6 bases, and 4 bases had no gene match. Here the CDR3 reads CASSRGTSGTYEQYF. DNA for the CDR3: TGTGCCAGCAGCCGGGGGACTAGCGGGACCTACGAGCAGTACTTC.

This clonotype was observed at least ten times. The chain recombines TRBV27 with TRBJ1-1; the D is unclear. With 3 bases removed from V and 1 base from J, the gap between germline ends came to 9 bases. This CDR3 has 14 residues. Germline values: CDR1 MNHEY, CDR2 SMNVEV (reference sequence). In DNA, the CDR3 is TGTGCCAGCAGTTTCTCTCCGGGGAACACTGAAGCTTTCTTT. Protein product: CASSFSPGNTEAFF.

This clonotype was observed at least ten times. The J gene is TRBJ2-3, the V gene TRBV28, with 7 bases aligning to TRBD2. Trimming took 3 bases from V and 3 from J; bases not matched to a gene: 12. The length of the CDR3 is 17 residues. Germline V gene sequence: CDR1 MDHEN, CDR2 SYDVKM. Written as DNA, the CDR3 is TGTGCCAGCAGTTTGCCTAAGGGAGCGGGGAAAACAGATACGCAGTATTTT. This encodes CASSLPKGAGKTDTQYF.

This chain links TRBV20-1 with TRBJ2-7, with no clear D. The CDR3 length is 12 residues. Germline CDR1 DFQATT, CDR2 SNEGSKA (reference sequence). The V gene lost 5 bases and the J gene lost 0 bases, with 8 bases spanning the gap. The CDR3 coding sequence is TGCAGTGCTGGTCCCCGCTCCTACGAGCAGTACTTC. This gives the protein CSAGPRSYEQYF.

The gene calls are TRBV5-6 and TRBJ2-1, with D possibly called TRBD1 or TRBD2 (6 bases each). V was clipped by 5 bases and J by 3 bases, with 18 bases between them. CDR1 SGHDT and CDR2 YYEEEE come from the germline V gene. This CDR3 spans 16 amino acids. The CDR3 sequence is CASSSGAGPDYNEQFF. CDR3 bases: TGTGCCAGCAGTTCGGGGGCGGGACCAGACTACAATGAGCAGTTCTTC. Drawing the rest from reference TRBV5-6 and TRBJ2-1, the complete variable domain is DAGVTQSPTHLIKTRGQQVTLRCSPKSGHDTVSWYQQALGQGPQFIFQYYEEEERQRGNFPDRFSGHQFPNYSSELNVNALLLGDSALYLCASSSGAGPDYNEQFFGPGTRLTVL.

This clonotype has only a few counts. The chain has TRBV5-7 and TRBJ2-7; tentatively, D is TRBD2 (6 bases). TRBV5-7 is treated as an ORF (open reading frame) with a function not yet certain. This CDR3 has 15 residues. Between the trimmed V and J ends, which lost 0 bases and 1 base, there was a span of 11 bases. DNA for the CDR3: TGTGCCAGCAGCTTGGACGGGGGTGAATCCTACGAGCAGTACTTC. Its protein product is CASSLDGGESYEQYF.

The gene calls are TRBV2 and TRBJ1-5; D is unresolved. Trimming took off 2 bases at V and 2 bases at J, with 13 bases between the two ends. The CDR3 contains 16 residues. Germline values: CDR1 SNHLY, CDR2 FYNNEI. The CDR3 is CASSELLTGGNQPQHF. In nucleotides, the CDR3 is TGTGCCAGCAGTGAATTACTTACTGGGGGCAATCAGCCCCAGCATTTT.

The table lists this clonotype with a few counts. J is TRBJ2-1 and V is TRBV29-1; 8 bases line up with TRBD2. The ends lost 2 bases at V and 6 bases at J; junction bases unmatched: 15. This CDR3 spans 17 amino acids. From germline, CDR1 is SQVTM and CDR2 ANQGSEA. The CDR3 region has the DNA TGCAGCGTTGAAAGCGATGAAGAGCGGGGGCCCTCCAATGAGCAGTTCTTC. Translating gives CSVESDEERGPSNEQFF.

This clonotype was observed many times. CDR3 in DNA: TGTGCCTGGAGTGACCGGTTTGGTCAGCCCCAGCATTTT. Protein sequence: CAWSDRFGQPQHF. The rearrangement joins TRBV30 to TRBJ1-5; unclear D gene. The CDR3 is made up of 13 amino acids. Germline V gives CDR1 GTSNPN, CDR2 SVGIG (reference sequence). V was cut by 1 base and J by 6 bases, with 10 bases left in between.

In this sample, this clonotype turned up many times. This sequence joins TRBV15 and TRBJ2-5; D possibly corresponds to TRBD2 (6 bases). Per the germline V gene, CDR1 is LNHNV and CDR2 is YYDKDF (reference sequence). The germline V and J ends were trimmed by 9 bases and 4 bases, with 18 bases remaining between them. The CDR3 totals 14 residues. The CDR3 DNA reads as TGTGCCACGGGCCTCCGGCGGGGCACAGAGACCCAGTACTTC. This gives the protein CATGLRRGTETQYF. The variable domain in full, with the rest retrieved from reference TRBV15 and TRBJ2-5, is DAMVIQNPRYQVTQFGKPVTLSCSQTLNHNVMYWYQQKSSQAPKLLFHYYDKDFNNEADTPDNFQSRRPNTSFCFLDIRSPGLGDTAMYLCATGLRRGTETQYFGPGTRLLVL.

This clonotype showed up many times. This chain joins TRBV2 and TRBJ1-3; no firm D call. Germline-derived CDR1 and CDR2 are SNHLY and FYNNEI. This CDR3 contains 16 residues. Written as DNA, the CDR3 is TGTGCAACCCACAGCTACAACTTGAGCTCTGGAAACACCATATATTTT. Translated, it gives CATHSYNLSSGNTIYF.

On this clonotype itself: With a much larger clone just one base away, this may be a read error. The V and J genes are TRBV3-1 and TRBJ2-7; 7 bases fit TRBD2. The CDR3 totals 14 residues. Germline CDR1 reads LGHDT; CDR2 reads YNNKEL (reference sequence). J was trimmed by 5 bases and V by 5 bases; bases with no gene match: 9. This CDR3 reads CASSRIGGGNEQYF. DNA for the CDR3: TGTGCCAGCAGCAGAATTGGGGGGGGAAACGAGCAGTACTTC.

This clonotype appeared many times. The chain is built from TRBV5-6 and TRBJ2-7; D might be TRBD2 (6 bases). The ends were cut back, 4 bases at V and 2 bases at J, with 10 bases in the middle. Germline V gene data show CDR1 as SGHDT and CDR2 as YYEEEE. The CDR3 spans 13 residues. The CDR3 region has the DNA TGTGCCAGCAGCCCGGGGGTTGCCTACGAGCAGTACTTC. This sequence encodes CASSPGVAYEQYF.

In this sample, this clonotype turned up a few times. CDR3 nucleotide sequence: TGTGCCAGCAGTGAATCAGGGGGACTTACAGATACGCAGTATTTT. This gives the protein CASSESGGLTDTQYF. The chain is built from TRBV25-1 and TRBJ2-3; a possible D gene is TRBD1 (7 bases). The CDR3 is 15 amino acids. Per the germline V gene, CDR1 is MGHDK and CDR2 is SYGVNS. V was shortened by 1 base and J by 3 bases, with 11 bases between the two germline ends.

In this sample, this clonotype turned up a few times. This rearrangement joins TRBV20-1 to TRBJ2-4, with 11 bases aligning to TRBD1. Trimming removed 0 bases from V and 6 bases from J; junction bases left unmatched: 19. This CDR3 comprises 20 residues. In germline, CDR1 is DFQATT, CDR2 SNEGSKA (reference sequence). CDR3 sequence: CSAREEPSPGTGGYRNIQYF. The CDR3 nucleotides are TGCAGTGCTAGAGAGGAACCTTCCCCCGGGACAGGGGGTTATAGAAACATTCAGTACTTC.

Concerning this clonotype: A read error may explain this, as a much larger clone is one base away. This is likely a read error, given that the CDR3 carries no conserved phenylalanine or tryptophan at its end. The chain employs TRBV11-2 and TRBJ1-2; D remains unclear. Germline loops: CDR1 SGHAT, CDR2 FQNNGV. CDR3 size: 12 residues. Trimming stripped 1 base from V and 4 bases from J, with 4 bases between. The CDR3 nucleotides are TGTGCCAGCAGCTTAGGTAGCTATGGCTACACCCTC. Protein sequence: CASSLGSYGYTL.

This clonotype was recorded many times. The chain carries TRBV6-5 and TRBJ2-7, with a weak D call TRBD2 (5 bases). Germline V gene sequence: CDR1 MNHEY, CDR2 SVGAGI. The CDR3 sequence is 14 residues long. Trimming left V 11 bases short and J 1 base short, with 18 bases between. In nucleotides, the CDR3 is TGTGCCTCCTCCTATAGCGCGGGTTCCTACGAGCAGTACTTC. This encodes CASSYSAGSYEQYF.

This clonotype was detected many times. CDR3 amino acids: CAWSPWQRENTGELFF. In DNA form, the CDR3 reads TGTGCCTGGAGTCCCTGGCAGCGAGAGAACACCGGGGAGCTGTTTTTT. The chain employs TRBV30 and TRBJ2-2; no definite D call. V shed 2 bases and J shed 1 base, with 14 bases lying between them. Germline CDR1 and CDR2: GTSNPN and SVGIG (reference sequence). The CDR3 runs to 16 residues.